This is a list of T cell receptor beta chains from one sample in a study of T-cell reconstitution after alpha-beta-depleted transplantation in children. TCRdb redid the calling of the PCR reads with MiXCR, one entry per CDR3 protein. The sample lists roughly 790,000 distinct CDR3 sequences; 15% to 20% were seen once. The sample in question was PBMCs, mostly from graft donor cells, obtained 360 days after TCRalphabeta/CD19-depleted stem cell transplant. The receptors were gathered from a male patient aged 10 to 17 who had a stem cell transplant for acute lymphoblastic leukemia, so the T cells may come from the graft donor. Both conserved end residues are part of each CDR3. Fields, in order: clone size, J gene, V gene, D gene, CDR3 DNA, CDR3 protein. The D gene is left open where the match is weak. The size entry is marked missing in some rows and otherwise reads once, few, many or a size class.

few	TRBJ2-4	TRBV7-3	.	TGTGCCAGCAGCTTGGGGGGCATAAGGAAGGACATTCAGTACTTC	CASSLGGIRKDIQYF
.	TRBJ2-3	TRBV24-1	.	TGTGCCACCAGCGGCCGCCCCGCCGCCACAGATACGCAGTATTTT	CATSGRPAATDTQYF
.	TRBJ2-5	TRBV20-1	.	TGCAGTGCTAGCCCACTGGGGATGGAGACCCAGTACTTC	CSASPLGMETQYF
many	TRBJ2-7	TRBV5-1	TRBD1	TGCGCCAGCAGCATCCGGGACAGGGACGAGCAGTACTTC	CASSIRDRDEQYF
.	TRBJ2-7	TRBV4-1	TRBD2	TGCGCCAGCCGCCAGGGAGCCGGGACTAGCGTATACGGGCAGTACTTC	CASRQGAGTSVYGQYF
once	TRBJ2-2	TRBV5-5	.	TGTGCCACCGGGTGGATCACCGGGGAGCTGTTTTTT	CATGWITGELFF
few	TRBJ2-7	TRBV29-1	TRBD2	TGCAGCGTTGACTCCAGCGGGAGCCCCCACGAGCAGTACTTC	CSVDSSGSPHEQYF
.	TRBJ1-2	TRBV6-1	TRBD1	TGTGCCAGCAACCTACAGGGGAGATATGGCTACACCTTC	CASNLQGRYGYTF
.	TRBJ2-2	TRBV5-1	.	TGCGCCAGCAGCTTGATGGGGTATACCGGGATAACCGGGGAGCTGTTTTTT	CASSLMGYTGITGELFF
many	TRBJ2-3	TRBV5-1	.	TGCGCCAGCAGCTTGAGGGACTTCACAGATACGCAGTATTTT	CASSLRDFTDTQYF
.	TRBJ2-2	TRBV11-1	.	TGTGCCAGCAGCTTTGAGCGTTTCGTGAACACCGGGGAGCTGTTTTTT	CASSFERFVNTGELFF
.	TRBJ2-5	TRBV15	.	TGTGCCACCAGCAGAGATCGGTCTCTCCAAGAGACCCAGTACTTC	CATSRDRSLQETQYF
.	TRBJ2-7	TRBV20-1	.	TGCAGTGCTAGAGTCCCGACTAGTCCCGAGCAGTACTTC	CSARVPTSPEQYF
few	TRBJ2-4	TRBV3-1	.	TGTGCCAGCAGCCCCCCAGGGTCTCCGGACATTCAGTACTTC	CASSPPGSPDIQYF
few	TRBJ2-1	TRBV5-1	TRBD2	TGCGCCAGCAGCTTGGCCCCCCTAGCGGGACGGCCCTACAATGAGCAGTTCTTC	CASSLAPLAGRPYNEQFF
few	TRBJ2-7	TRBV24-1	TRBD1	TGTGCCACCAGTGATTTATTTAGGGGGCAAGAATACGAGCAGTACTTC	CATSDLFRGQEYEQYF
many	TRBJ2-5	TRBV5-1	.	TGCGCCAGCAGCTTGGTGCTAGCTCAAGAGACCCAGTACTTC	CASSLVLAQETQYF
.	TRBJ1-3	TRBV7-6	.	TGTGCCAGCAGCTTAGTACGGGGGGCGAGCTCTGGAAACACCATATATTTT	CASSLVRGASSGNTIYF
few	TRBJ2-4	TRBV20-1	.	TGCTGTGCTAGAGATCCCGCGTCCGTAGCCAAAAACATTCAGTACTTC	CCARDPASVAKNIQYF
.	TRBJ2-3	TRBV4-1	TRBD2	TGCGCCAGCAGCCAAGATATCGGGGGACTAGCGGGAGGGCCTTGGGATACGCAGTATTTT	CASSQDIGGLAGGPWDTQYF
.	TRBJ2-7	TRBV21-1	.	TGTGCCAGCAGCAAAGAGATGGAGGGGGATTCTTACGAGCAGTACTTC	CASSKEMEGDSYEQYF
.	TRBJ1-1	TRBV12-3/TRBV12-4	.	TGTGCCAGCAGTTTGAACCAGATGAACACTGAAGCTTTCTTT	CASSLNQMNTEAFF
.	TRBJ2-5	TRBV6-1	.	TGTGCCAGCATCCAGGGTAAAGGATTTCGAGAGACCCAGTACTTC	CASIQGKGFRETQYF
many	TRBJ2-3	TRBV5-1	TRBD2	TGCGCCAGCAACGATGGGACTACCCGCACAGATACGCAGTATTTT	CASNDGTTRTDTQYF
many	TRBJ2-7	TRBV5-1	TRBD2	TGCGCCAGCAGGTTGGGAGGGACGGAAACCTACGAGCAGTACTTC	CASRLGGTETYEQYF
few	TRBJ2-6	TRBV29-1	.	TGCAGCGTTGGGGGCGGTCTCTCTGGGGCCAACGTCCTGACTTTC	CSVGGGLSGANVLTF
.	TRBJ2-2	TRBV6-5	.	TGTGCCAGCAGTTACCAGGGATTTACGCGGACCGGGGAGCTGTTTTTT	CASSYQGFTRTGELFF
few	TRBJ1-5	TRBV12-3/TRBV12-4	TRBD1	TGTGCCAGCAGCCTTGACAGGGTAATGGAGCCCCAGCATTTT	CASSLDRVMEPQHF
.	TRBJ2-6	TRBV12-3/TRBV12-4	TRBD1	TGTGCCAGCAGCAATGACAGGGCCGGGGCCAACGTCCTGACTTTC	CASSNDRAGANVLTF